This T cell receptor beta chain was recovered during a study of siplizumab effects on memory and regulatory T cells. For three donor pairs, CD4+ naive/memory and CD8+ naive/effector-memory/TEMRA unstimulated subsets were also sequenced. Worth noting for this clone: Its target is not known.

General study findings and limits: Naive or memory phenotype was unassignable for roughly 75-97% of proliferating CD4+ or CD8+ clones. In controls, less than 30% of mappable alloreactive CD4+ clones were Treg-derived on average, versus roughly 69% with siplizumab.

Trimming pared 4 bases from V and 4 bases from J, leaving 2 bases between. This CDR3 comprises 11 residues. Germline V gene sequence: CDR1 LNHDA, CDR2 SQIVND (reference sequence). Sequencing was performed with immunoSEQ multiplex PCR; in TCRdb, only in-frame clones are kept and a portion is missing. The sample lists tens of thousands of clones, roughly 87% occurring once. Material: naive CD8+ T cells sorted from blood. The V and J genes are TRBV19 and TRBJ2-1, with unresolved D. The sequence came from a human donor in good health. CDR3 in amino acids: CASSNYNEQFF. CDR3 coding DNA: TGTGCCAGTAGTAATTACAATGAGCAGTTCTTC.